This TCR beta chain was retrieved from a study of blood T cell repertoires in COVID-19. Study details: From T cells, B-cell-depleted T cells, or PBMCs came the material, which was cDNA or gDNA.

Using immunoSEQ multiplex PCR, the repertoire was profiled, and TCRdb retains in-frame clones only, with some absent. The data contain about 28,000 clones, over 70% of them seen just once; the ten biggest clones take up approximately 15%. This TCR came from a man aged 65-85 years with active COVID-19. The sequencing sample was made of peripheral blood.

CDR3 nucleotide sequence: TGTGCCAGCAGCCCATTAGCGGGTCCTTTTGTGGAGACCCAGTACTTC. Encoded protein: CASSPLAGPFVETQYF. The rearrangement uses TRBV14 and TRBJ2-5; TRBD2 matches 7 bases. Germline CDR1 SGHDN, CDR2 FVKESK. The CDR3 has 16 residues. J was trimmed by 5 bases and V by 4 bases; bases with no gene match: 13.